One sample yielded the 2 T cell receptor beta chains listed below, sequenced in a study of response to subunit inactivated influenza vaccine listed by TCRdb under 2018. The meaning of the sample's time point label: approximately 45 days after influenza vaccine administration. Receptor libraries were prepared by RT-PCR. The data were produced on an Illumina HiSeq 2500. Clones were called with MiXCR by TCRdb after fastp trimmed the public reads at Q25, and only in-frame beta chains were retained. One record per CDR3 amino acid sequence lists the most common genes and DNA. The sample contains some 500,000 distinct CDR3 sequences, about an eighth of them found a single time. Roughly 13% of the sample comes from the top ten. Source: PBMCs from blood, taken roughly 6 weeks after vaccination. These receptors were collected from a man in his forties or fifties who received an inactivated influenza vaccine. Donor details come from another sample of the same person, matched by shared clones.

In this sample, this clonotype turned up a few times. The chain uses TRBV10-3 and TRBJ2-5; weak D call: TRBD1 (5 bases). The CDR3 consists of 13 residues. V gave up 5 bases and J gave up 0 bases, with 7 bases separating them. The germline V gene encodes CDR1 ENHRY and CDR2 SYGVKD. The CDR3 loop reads CAISPQDQETQYF. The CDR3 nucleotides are TGTGCCATCAGTCCACAGGACCAAGAGACCCAGTACTTC.

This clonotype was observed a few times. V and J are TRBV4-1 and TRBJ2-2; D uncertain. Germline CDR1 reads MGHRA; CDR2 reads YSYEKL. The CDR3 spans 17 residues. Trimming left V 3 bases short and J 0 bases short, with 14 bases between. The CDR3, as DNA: TGCGCCAGCAGCCAGGACCGCCTTGGGGCGAACACCGGGGAGCTGTTTTTT. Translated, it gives CASSQDRLGANTGELFF.